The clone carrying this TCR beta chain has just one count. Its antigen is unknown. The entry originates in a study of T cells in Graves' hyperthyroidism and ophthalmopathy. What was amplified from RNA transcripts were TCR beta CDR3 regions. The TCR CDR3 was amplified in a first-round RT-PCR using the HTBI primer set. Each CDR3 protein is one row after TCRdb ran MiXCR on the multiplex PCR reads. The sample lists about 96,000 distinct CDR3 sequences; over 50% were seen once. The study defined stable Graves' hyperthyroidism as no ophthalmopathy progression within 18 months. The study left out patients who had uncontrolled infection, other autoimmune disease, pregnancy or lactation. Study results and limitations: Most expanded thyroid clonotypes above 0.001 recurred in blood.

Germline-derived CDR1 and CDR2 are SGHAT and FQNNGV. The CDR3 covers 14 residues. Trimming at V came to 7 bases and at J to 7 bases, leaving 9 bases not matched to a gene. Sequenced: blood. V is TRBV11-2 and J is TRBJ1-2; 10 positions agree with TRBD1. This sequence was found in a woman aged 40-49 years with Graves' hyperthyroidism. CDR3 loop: CASISGTGAGGYTF. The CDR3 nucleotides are TGTGCCAGCATTTCCGGGACAGGGGCGGGTGGCTACACCTTC.